This T cell receptor beta chain was retrieved from a study of T-cell reconstitution after alpha-beta-depleted transplantation in children. Study-wide results and limits: Several hundred rapidly expanded clones from non-depleted graft cells reportedly supplied alpha-beta T cells about two months post-transplant. Surviving recipient T cells and thymic progenitors produced the high day-60 TCRbeta diversity seen in some patients. T-cell numbers and diversity, one year after transplant, stemmed largely from T cells that were newly produced.

The V gene's germline CDR1 is MNHEY and CDR2 SMNVEV (reference sequence). V lost 6 bases, J lost 4 bases, and 14 bases stayed unmatched. CDR3 length equals 17 residues. To note about this clonotype: What it binds is unknown.

Preparation of the TCRbeta library used unique molecular identifiers. TCRdb analysed the PCR reads with MiXCR anew, one entry per CDR3 protein. The sample holds about 250,000 distinct CDR3 sequences, 20% to 30% seen once. V and J are TRBV27 and TRBJ2-3, with 9 bases identical to TRBD1. The TCR was taken from a female patient aged 2 to 10 who had a stem cell transplant for congenital amegakaryocytic thrombocytopenia, so the T cells may come from the graft donor. Sequencing used PBMCs, mostly from graft donor cells, obtained 360 days after TCRalphabeta/CD19-depleted stem cell transplant. The CDR3 coding sequence is TGTGCCAGCAGCCCACCGGCCGGGACAGGGATCGCAGATACGCAGTATTTT. Its translation: CASSPPAGTGIADTQYF.